The entry below describes one T cell receptor beta chain. What antigen it recognizes has not been identified. No qualities accompany the bases; no much larger clone lies one base away. This record belongs to a study of blood T cell repertoires in COVID-19 (dated by TCRdb to about 2020). Describing the broader study: Samples from collaborators originated in the United States, Italy and Spain and spanned both the acute and convalescent phases of COVID-19. The prospective study material was composed of cDNA or gDNA derived from T cells, B-cell-depleted T cells, or PBMCs. Deeply sampled blood TCRbeta repertoires from subjects exposed to, actively infected with, or recovered from COVID-19 were included in the dataset. The repertoires were released in a freely available public database meant as a resource for research on the immune response to SARS-CoV-2. The samples were drawn from two sources: the first 160 participants of the ongoing ImmuneRACE study, and fewer than 1,500 subjects contributed by 6 global collaborators. A de-identified subject ID, COVID-19 status, age in years and sex were almost always included in the sample metadata. HLA class I and class II types, where available, came from metadata supplied by the sample provider rather than from assay-based typing. The paper's findings and limits, for the study overall: How much clinical and demographic metadata was included differed by source and by participant, and the metadata was provided uncurated.

Collaborating institutions collected whole blood in K2EDTA tubes following their own protocols. For TCRbeta analysis, collaborators shipped samples in one of three forms: frozen whole blood, isolated PBMCs, or DNA extracted from either of those sample types. TCRbeta CDR3 regions were amplified from genomic DNA using the immunoSEQ Assay, a bias-controlled multiplex PCR. The source study handled its data this way. Nucleated cell counts per sample were estimated from amplification of reference gene primers within the assay. Sequence reads were collapsed and filtered to measure the absolute abundance of every unique TCRbeta CDR3 rearrangement. For each sample, productive Simpson clonality was calculated as the square root of Simpson's diversity index over productive rearrangements. TCRdb mirrors the immuneACCESS table, restricted to in-frame sequences. Some clones are absent from its copies; in checked studies, under half trace to an unresolved V gene, and the reason for the others is unknown. That table gives V, J and clone size, and the DNA gave D and trimming. The sample data list about 88,000 clones, and around 87% of these were observed just once. The top ten hold roughly 14% of the sample.

V loses 3 bases at its end and J loses 3 bases; junction bases beyond the gene matches: 7. The CDR3 has 17 amino acids, counting the end cysteine and phenylalanine. Only CDR3 DNA is held: 51 bases, read in frame from base 1. Taken from the germline V gene, the CDR1 and CDR2 loops are ENHRY and SYGVKD. The sequenced sample was peripheral blood. The chain is assembled from TRBV10-3 and TRBJ2-6; 8 middle bases align to TRBD2. This receptor was taken from a male donor with acute or convalescent COVID-19. The sequenced DNA: TGTGCCATCAGTGATCTCGGGGGGGCTATTGGGGCCAACGTCCTGACTTTC. Its protein product is CAISDLGGAIGANVLTF.